This T cell receptor (beta chain) is from a study of blood T cells in healthy people across ages. General observations from the study: A roughly linear age-dependent decrease characterized TCR beta diversity per million T cells. It was held that diversity estimates obtained from one million T cells represented underestimates.

A note on this clonotype: Its matching antigen is unknown.

The CDR3 totals 14 residues. V was pared by 1 base and J by 4 bases, with 10 bases between. Extracted total RNA amounted to at least 5.5 micrograms for each sample. Together with a sample-barcoded 5' primer, a J-beta primer mix was included in a second PCR lasting 7 to 11 cycles. Per sample, CDR3-containing paired-end reads numbered at least 2.5 million. Using its own MiXCR run on the 5' RACE reads, TCRdb lists one record per CDR3 protein. The sample has about 670,000 distinct CDR3 sequences; approximately 52% are singletons. The V call is TRBV12-3 or TRBV12-4, the J call TRBJ1-1; D unresolved. The source material was blood. This receptor was taken from a woman older than 75 in good health. DNA for the CDR3: TGTGCCAGCAGTTTAGGGGAATACGGCACTGAAGCTTTCTTT. Its protein product is CASSLGEYGTEAFF.